This T cell receptor (beta chain) is drawn from a study of blood T cell repertoires in COVID-19. Background on the study: Samples taken during acute and convalescent COVID-19 were collected in the United States, Italy and Spain. PBMCs, B-cell-depleted T cells, or T cells provided the cDNA or gDNA that made up the material.

This clone appeared once. Seattle patients were enrolled during active infection and followed longitudinally. How the authors handled the data: Reference gene primers were amplified, and this amplification served to estimate nucleated cell counts. Profiling relied on immunoSEQ multiplex PCR, and the TCRdb table lists in-frame clones only, not all of them. Clone size and the V and J calls come from that table; the DNA yielded D and trimming. Of 250,000 to 400,000 clones in the sample, 90% are singletons; the top ten hold 2.5% to 3.5%. The sequencing input was peripheral blood. The sequence was collected from a woman aged 25 to 45 with COVID-19, enrolled during active disease.

The CDR3 is CASSIRSGGSNTEAFF. As DNA, the CDR3 is TGTGCCAGTAGTATCCGATCAGGGGGTAGCAACACTGAAGCTTTCTTT. This chain joins TRBV19 and TRBJ1-1; TRBD1 matches at 7 bases. V lost 3 bases, J lost 2 bases, and 9 bases stayed unmatched. The CDR3 has 16 residues. In germline, CDR1 is LNHDA, CDR2 SQIVND (reference sequence).